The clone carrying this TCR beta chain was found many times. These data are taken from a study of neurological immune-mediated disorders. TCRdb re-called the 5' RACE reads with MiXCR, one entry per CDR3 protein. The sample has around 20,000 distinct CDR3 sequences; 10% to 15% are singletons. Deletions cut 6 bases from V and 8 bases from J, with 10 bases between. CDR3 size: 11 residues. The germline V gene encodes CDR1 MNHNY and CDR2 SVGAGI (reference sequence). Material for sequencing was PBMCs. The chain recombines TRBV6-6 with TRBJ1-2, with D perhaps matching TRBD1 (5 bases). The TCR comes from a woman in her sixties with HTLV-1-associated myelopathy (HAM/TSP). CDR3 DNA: TGTGCCAGCAGCCACGGGGGGGGCTACACCTTC. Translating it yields CASSHGGGYTF.